This T cell receptor beta chain was sequenced in a study of blood T cell repertoires in COVID-19. Assay: immunoSEQ multiplex PCR; the TCRdb copy retains only in-frame clones and omits some. Altogether 80,000 to 100,000 clones are present, approximately 79% being singletons, with the ten largest covering about a tenth. Deletions cut 6 bases from V and 6 bases from J, with 11 bases between. The CDR3 is made up of 11 amino acids. The germline V gene has CDR1 SQVTM and CDR2 ANQGSEA. The chain carries TRBV29-1 and TRBJ1-1, with D possibly TRBD1 on 6 matching bases. The sample comprised peripheral blood. This clonotype was sampled from a man between 70 and 80 years old with active or convalescent COVID-19. The CDR3 protein is CSVRGSSEAFF. CDR3 in DNA: TGCAGCGTGAGGGGGAGCTCTGAAGCTTTCTTT.